This T cell receptor beta chain was obtained from a study of identical twins. MiXCR was run by TCRdb on the 5' RACE reads, yielding one entry per CDR3 protein. The sample records 550,000 to 700,000 distinct CDR3 sequences, approximately 21% being singletons. Per germline, CDR1 DFQATT and CDR2 SNEGSKA (reference sequence). Trimming removed 8 bases from V and 4 bases from J; junction bases left unmatched: 2. The CDR3 runs to 11 residues. With respect to this clonotype: Its antigen is unknown.

Study-level findings and limits: Out-of-frame alpha sequences shared by twins were enriched for low generation probability. Partly confounded zero-insertion analyses could result from invariant MAIT and iNKT cells.

Another study also made use of these data, one on T cells expressing NK-cell markers. That report notes: Underlying the TCR beta repertoires were sorted CD3+CD56+NKG2C+, CD3+CD56+NKG2C- and CD3+CD56-NKG2C+ T cells. The leading position in the CD3+CD56-NKG2C+ fraction of four donors also went to these clonotypes.

The chain couples TRBV20-1 to TRBJ2-3, with TRBD2 matching 8 bases. Sequenced sample: PBMCs. The sequence came from a woman in her late teens or twenties in good health. CDR3 amino acids: CSSTSADTQYF. The CDR3, as DNA: TGCAGTTCGACTAGCGCAGATACGCAGTATTTT.